This T cell receptor beta chain was recorded in a study of T cell clones after liver transplantation. Across the whole study: Three of the eight recipients were HCV-positive; the rest had non-autoimmune, non-viral transplant indications.

TCRdb's copy holds only in-frame clones and misses some; the assay was immunoSEQ multiplex PCR. The sample carries tens of thousands of clones, 60% to 80% recorded once. The CDR3 consists of 14 residues. CDR1 is SEHNR and CDR2 is FQNEAQ in the germline V gene (reference sequence). V shed 8 bases and J 6 bases; nucleotides not matched to a gene: 11. This material consisted of CD4+ T cells from blood, taken at the 22-month timepoint. The clonotype originates from a human patient who received a liver transplant. Certain T cells may be donor cells from the graft. This chain uses TRBV7-9 with TRBJ1-2; 8 bases fit TRBD1. CDR3 amino acids: CASGRGSGQDGYTF. DNA for the CDR3: TGTGCCAGCGGGAGAGGGTCGGGACAGGATGGCTACACCTTC.